This T cell receptor beta chain is drawn from a study of blood T cell repertoires in COVID-19. The wider study: Samples taken during acute and convalescent COVID-19 were collected in the United States, Italy and Spain. T cells, B-cell-depleted T cells, or PBMCs provided the cDNA or gDNA that served as material.

Per the study methods: For nucleated cells, counts were estimated from reference gene primer amplification. Assay: immunoSEQ multiplex PCR; the TCRdb copy retains only in-frame clones and omits some. V and J calls and clone size are as listed in that table; D and trimming were resolved from the DNA. The data show about 220,000 clones, about four fifths seen once. The V and J ends lost 0 bases and 6 bases respectively, with 9 bases between them. Germline values: CDR1 MNHNS, CDR2 SASEGT. The CDR3 extends over 14 amino acids. The clonotype originates from a woman aged 55-69 years with acute or convalescent COVID-19. V and J are TRBV6-1 and TRBJ1-5; D unclear. Sequencing was done on a sample of peripheral blood. The CDR3 is CASSEAASSQPQHF. CDR3 bases: TGTGCCAGCAGTGAAGCGGCCAGTTCTCAGCCCCAGCATTTT.